This record looks at one T cell receptor (beta chain) sequence and its context. The data derive from a study of blood T cell repertoires in COVID-19. For the study at large: From T cells, B-cell-depleted T cells, or PBMCs came the material, which was cDNA or gDNA.

Enrolled through a virtual design, the participants were between roughly 18 and 95 years of age and came from around 25 US areas. Self-reported history from a screening survey and questionnaire set each donor's cohort. TCRdb keeps only in-frame clones here, not all; method: immunoSEQ multiplex PCR. The repertoire holds roughly 250,000 clones, about 89% seen once, with 1.5% to 2% in the top ten. CDR1 and CDR2 from the germline V gene are KGHDR and SFDVKD. CDR3 length: 15 amino acids. V was pared by 0 bases and J by 6 bases, with 11 bases between. What was sequenced was PBMCs or T cells enriched from blood (not recorded which). The chain recombines TRBV24-1 with TRBJ2-1; weak D call: TRBD2 (6 bases). The clonotype comes from a woman aged 18-29 years who had recovered from COVID-19. The CDR3 region is CATSDLRQGGNEQFF. CDR3 in DNA: TGTGCCACCAGTGATTTGAGGCAGGGAGGCAATGAGCAGTTCTTC.